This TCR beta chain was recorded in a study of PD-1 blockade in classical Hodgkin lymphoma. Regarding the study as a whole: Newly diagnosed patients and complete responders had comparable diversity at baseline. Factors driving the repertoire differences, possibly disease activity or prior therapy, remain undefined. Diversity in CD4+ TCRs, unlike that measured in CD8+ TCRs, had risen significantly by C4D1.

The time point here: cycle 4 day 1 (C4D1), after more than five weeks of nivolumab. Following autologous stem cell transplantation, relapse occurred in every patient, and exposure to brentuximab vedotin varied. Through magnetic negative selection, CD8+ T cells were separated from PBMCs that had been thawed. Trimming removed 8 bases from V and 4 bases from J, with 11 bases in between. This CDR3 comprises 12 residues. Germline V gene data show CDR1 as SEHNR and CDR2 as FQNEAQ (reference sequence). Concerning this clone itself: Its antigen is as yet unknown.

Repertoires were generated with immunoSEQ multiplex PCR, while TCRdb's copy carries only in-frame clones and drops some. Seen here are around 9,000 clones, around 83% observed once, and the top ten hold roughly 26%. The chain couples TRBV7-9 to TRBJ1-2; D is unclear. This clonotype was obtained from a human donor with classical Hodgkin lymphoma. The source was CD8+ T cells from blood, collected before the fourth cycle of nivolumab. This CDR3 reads CASRVEVYGYTF. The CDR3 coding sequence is TGTGCCAGCCGAGTAGAAGTCTATGGCTACACCTTC.